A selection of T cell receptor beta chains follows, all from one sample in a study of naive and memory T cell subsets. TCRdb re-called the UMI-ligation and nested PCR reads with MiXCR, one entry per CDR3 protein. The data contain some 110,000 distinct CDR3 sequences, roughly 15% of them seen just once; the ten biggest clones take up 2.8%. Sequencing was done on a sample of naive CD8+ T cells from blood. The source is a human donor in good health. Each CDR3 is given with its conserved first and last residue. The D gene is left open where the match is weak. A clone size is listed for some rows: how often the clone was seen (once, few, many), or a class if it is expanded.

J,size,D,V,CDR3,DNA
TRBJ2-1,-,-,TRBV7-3,CASSLNGVGNEQFF,TGTGCCAGCAGCTTAAACGGGGTAGGCAATGAGCAGTTCTTC
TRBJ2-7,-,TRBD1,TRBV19,CASSSPGQDYEQYF,TGTGCCAGTAGTTCTCCGGGACAGGACTACGAGCAGTACTTC
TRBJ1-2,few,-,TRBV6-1,CASSEWGNYGYTF,TGTGCCAGCAGTGAGTGGGGTAACTATGGCTACACCTTC
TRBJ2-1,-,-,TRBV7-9,CASSPLRADEQFF,TGTGCCAGCAGCCCCCTCCGTGCTGATGAGCAGTTCTTC
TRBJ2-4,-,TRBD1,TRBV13,CASSSRQGIRGDKRDIQYF,TGTGCCAGCAGCTCGCGACAGGGGATTCGGGGTGACAAGAGGGACATTCAGTACTTC
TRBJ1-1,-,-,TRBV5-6,CASSLLRGNTEAFF,TGTGCCAGCAGCTTATTAAGGGGCAACACTGAAGCTTTCTTT
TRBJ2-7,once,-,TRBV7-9,CARSLGGRYEQYF,TGTGCCAGAAGCTTAGGGGGACGCTACGAGCAGTACTTC
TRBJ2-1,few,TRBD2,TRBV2,CASSERLAGSNEQFF,TGTGCCAGCAGTGAAAGACTAGCTGGTTCCAATGAGCAGTTCTTC
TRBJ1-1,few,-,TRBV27,CASSPLPFTEAFF,TGTGCCAGCAGTCCCCTTCCTTTCACTGAAGCTTTCTTT
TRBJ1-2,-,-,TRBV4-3,CASSQDEGTYYGYTF,TGCGCCAGCAGCCAAGATGAGGGAACCTACTATGGCTACACCTTC
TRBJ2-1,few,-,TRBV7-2,CASSWPQAGVNEQFF,TGTGCCAGCAGCTGGCCCCAAGCAGGCGTTAATGAGCAGTTCTTC
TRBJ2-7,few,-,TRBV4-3,CASSRLGLNEQYF,TGCGCCAGCAGCCGCCTGGGGTTAAACGAGCAGTACTTC
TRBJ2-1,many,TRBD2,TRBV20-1,CSASWRESSYNEQFF,TGCAGTGCTAGCTGGCGGGAGAGCTCCTACAATGAGCAGTTCTTC
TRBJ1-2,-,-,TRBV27,CASSLGYASGYTF,TGTGCCAGCAGTTTGGGGTACGCGAGTGGCTACACCTTC
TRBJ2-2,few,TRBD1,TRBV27,CASSLSGQVSGELFF,TGTGCCAGCAGTTTATCGGGACAGGTGTCCGGGGAGCTGTTTTTT
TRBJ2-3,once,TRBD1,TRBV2,CASTEGQGIRTQYF,TGTGCCAGCACAGAGGGACAGGGGATTCGTACGCAGTATTTT
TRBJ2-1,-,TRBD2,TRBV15,CATSRDPAGPIYEQFF,TGTGCCACCAGCAGAGATCCAGCGGGACCGATATATGAGCAGTTCTTC
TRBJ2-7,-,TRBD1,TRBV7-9,CASSPPGTGYYEQYF,TGTGCCAGCAGCCCCCCCGGGACAGGGTACTACGAGCAGTACTTC
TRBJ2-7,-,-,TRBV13,CASSLQLTATREQYF,TGTGCCAGCAGCTTACAGCTGACGGCGACACGGGAGCAGTACTTC
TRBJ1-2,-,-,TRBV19,CASSPEGDGYGYTF,TGTGCCAGTAGTCCAGAAGGGGACGGCTATGGCTACACCTTC
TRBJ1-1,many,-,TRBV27,CASSLRAGAGTEAFF,TGTGCCAGCAGTTTGAGGGCGGGGGCCGGGACTGAAGCTTTCTTT
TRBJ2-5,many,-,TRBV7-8,CASSKETQYF,TGTGCCAGCTCCAAAGAGACCCAGTACTTC
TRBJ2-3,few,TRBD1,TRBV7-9,CASSLDLARRQGADTQYF,TGTGCCAGCAGCTTAGACCTCGCGCGGAGACAGGGGGCCGATACGCAGTATTTT
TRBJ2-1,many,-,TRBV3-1,CASSPRAGPTYNEQFF,TGTGCCAGCAGCCCTCGGGCGGGGCCAACATACAATGAGCAGTTCTTC
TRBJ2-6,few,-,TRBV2,CASSDLRVPGANVLTF,TGTGCCAGCAGTGATTTGCGGGTCCCTGGGGCCAACGTCCTGACTTTC
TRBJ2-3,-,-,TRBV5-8,CASSLLGDTDTQYF,TGTGCCAGCAGCTTGCTGGGGGACACAGATACGCAGTATTTT
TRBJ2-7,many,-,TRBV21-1,CASSTHYEQYF,TGTGCCAGCAGTACCCACTACGAGCAGTACTTC
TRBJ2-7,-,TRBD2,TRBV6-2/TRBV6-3,CASSGVAGGYEQYF,TGTGCCAGCAGTGGCGTAGCGGGAGGCTACGAGCAGTACTTC
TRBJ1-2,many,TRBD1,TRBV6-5,CASSSDREPLNYGYTF,TGTGCCAGCAGTTCGGACAGGGAACCTCTAAACTATGGCTACACCTTC
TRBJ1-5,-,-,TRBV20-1,CSARTANSNQPQHF,TGCAGTGCTAGGACAGCAAATAGCAATCAGCCCCAGCATTTT
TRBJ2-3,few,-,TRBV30,CAWSQDYTDTQYF,TGTGCCTGGAGTCAGGACTACACAGATACGCAGTATTTT
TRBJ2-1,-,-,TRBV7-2,CASSLSDGYNEQFF,TGTGCCAGCAGCTTATCGGATGGTTACAATGAGCAGTTCTTC
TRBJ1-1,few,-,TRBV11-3,CASSFRGMNTEAFF,TGTGCCAGCAGCTTTAGGGGAATGAACACTGAAGCTTTCTTT
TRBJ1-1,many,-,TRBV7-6,CASSLRGLNTEAFF,TGTGCCAGCAGCTTACGGGGCTTGAACACTGAAGCTTTCTTT